The entry that follows covers one T cell receptor (beta chain) sequence. The antigen is not known. The data are from a study of Tregs in tolerant kidney transplant recipients. The study's findings and limits: Donor-specific Treg expansion exceeded global Treg expansion in tolerant patients, suggesting antigen drive. The most relevant donor-specific Treg TCRbeta repertoire apparently came from expansion with activated donor B cells.

Assay: immunoSEQ multiplex PCR; the TCRdb copy retains only in-frame clones and omits some. The sample table sets out roughly 23,000 clones. Recipients received nonmyeloablative bone marrow transplants from related graft donors, with transient mixed chimerism. The clonotype comes from a human patient who received a combined kidney and bone marrow transplant. Some T cells may be supplied by the graft donor. This sample comprised CD4+ T cells from blood (PBMCs), obtained 6 months after the transplant.

The CDR3 bases that were read are TGCGCCAGCACCTACACCCCTAGCGGACTATACGAG. The encoded protein is CASTYTPSGLYE. The CDR3, in full, reads CASTYTPSGLYEQYF. The chain uses TRBV5-1 and TRBJ2-7; 7 bases are shared with TRBD2. The read comes to an end 3 residues before the CDR3 does, leaving the germline J gene to fill in the end. This CDR3 is built from 15 residues. Unmatched junction bases numbered 13, after V lost 6 bases and J lost 4 bases. Germline V gene lookup returns CDR1 SGHRS and CDR2 YFSETQ.